This TCR beta chain came from a study of shared clonotypes between healthy human individuals. In the study's own analysis: With immunoSEQ giving junction-only sequences and no quality scores, filtering differed. The repertoire was sequenced with immunoSEQ multiplex PCR; TCRdb's copy has only in-frame clones and lacks some. V, J and clone size derive from that table, while D and trimming were established from the DNA sequence. This table has approximately 810,000 clones, 85% to 95% appearing once. Naive CD8 cells, CD45RO-negative and positively selected for CCR7, excluded terminally differentiated effector memory CD45RA+ cells. Each of the donors was a healthy adult who was HIV-negative and had not had a recent acute infection or vaccination. CDR1 and CDR2 (germline): SGHAT, FQNNGV. CDR3 length: 18 amino acids. V was clipped by 4 bases and J by 0 bases; unmatched bases: 10.

This TCR derives from a man aged 30-40 years in good health. The material sequenced was naive CD8+ T cells sorted from blood. This chain joins TRBV11-2 and TRBJ2-3; TRBD2 matches 10 bases. This CDR3 reads CASSSPLGTSESTDTQYF. The CDR3, as DNA: TGTGCCAGCAGCTCCCCCTTGGGGACTAGCGAAAGCACAGATACGCAGTATTTT.